The 26 T cell receptor beta chains below come from one sample, sequenced in a study of patients and donors after allogeneic stem cell transplantation. One entry per CDR3 protein results from TCRdb running MiXCR on the RT-PCR reads. The table has approximately 160,000 distinct CDR3 sequences, nearly 25% seen once. Sequencing was carried out using blood, either unsorted or a sorted T cell fraction (not recorded which). The receptor set was obtained from a human donor who was either an allogeneic HSCT recipient or a stem cell or donor lymphocyte infusion donor (not recorded which). It is not recorded whose cells these are; they may come from a transplant donor.

This clonotype turned up a few times. J is TRBJ2-5 and V is TRBV5-1, with 7 bases that match TRBD2. The CDR3 runs 14 residues. The ends lost 0 bases at V and 1 base at J; junction bases unmatched: 0. In germline, CDR1 is SGHRS, CDR2 YFSETQ. The CDR3: CASSLGTSQETQYF. In DNA form, the CDR3 reads TGCGCCAGCAGCTTGGGGACTAGCCAAGAGACCCAGTACTTC.

This clonotype was seen a few times. The chain is built from TRBV20-1 and TRBJ1-1, with 7 bases that match TRBD1. Germline values: CDR1 DFQATT, CDR2 SNEGSKA (reference sequence). V shed 6 bases and J 5 bases; nucleotides not matched to a gene: 18. This CDR3 has 16 residues. The chain's CDR3 is CSARGIGGIMDTEAFF. For the CDR3, the DNA is TGCAGTGCCAGGGGGATTGGGGGCATAATGGATACTGAAGCTTTCTTT.

The J gene is TRBJ2-3, the V gene TRBV12-5; D is unresolved. V was cut by 0 bases and J by 4 bases, with 14 bases left in between. Looked up from germline, CDR1 is LGHNT and CDR2 is FRNRAP. CDR3 length equals 16 residues. The CDR3: CASGLVTAIISDTQYF. CDR3 DNA: TGTGCTAGTGGTTTGGTAACGGCAATTATTTCAGATACGCAGTATTTT.

This clonotype occurred a few times. The chain recombines TRBV5-6 with TRBJ1-1; TRBD1 matches 9 bases. V was pared by 5 bases and J by 10 bases, with 12 bases of the junction left unmatched. Germline V gene data show CDR1 as SGHDT and CDR2 as YYEEEE. The CDR3 is 14 amino acids. CDR3 loop: CASRPGTGRSVAFF. In nucleotides, the CDR3 is TGTGCCAGCAGGCCTGGGACAGGGAGATCGGTAGCTTTCTTT.

The chain employs TRBV7-2 and TRBJ2-1; D is unresolved. The CDR3 sequence is 14 residues long. The germline V gene has CDR1 SGHTA and CDR2 FQGNSA. Trimming removed 5 bases from V and 4 bases from J, with 12 bases in between. The CDR3 is CASSQIGKYNEQFF. In nucleotides, the CDR3 is TGTGCCAGCAGCCAAATTGGGAAATACAATGAGCAGTTCTTC.

This clonotype was recorded a few times. The CDR3 reads CAGRSGGGTDTQYF. CDR3 bases: TGTGCCGGTAGGAGCGGGGGGGGCACAGATACGCAGTATTTT. This chain joins TRBV6-6 and TRBJ2-3, with 10 bases fitting TRBD2. The germline CDR1 and CDR2 sequences are MNHNY and SVGAGI (reference sequence). V shed 11 bases and J 1 base; nucleotides not matched to a gene: 6. The CDR3 consists of 14 residues.

The genes are TRBV12-3 or TRBV12-4 and TRBJ2-1; D possibly uses TRBD1 or TRBD2 (6 bases each). This CDR3 comprises 14 residues. V was shortened by 3 bases and J by 6 bases, with 12 bases between the two germline ends. CDR3 region: CASSLRQEGNEQFF. The CDR3 DNA reads as TGTGCCAGCAGTTTGAGACAGGAGGGCAATGAGCAGTTCTTC.

This clonotype was observed a handful of times. The chain employs TRBV4-1 and TRBJ2-3; D may be TRBD2 (6 bases). The CDR3 is 15 residues long. Trimming took off 4 bases at V and 0 bases at J, with 11 bases between the two ends. Germline assignment: CDR1 MGHRA and CDR2 YSYEKL. CDR3 region: CASSRMGLSTDTQYF. CDR3 DNA: TGCGCCAGCAGCCGGATGGGACTTAGCACAGATACGCAGTATTTT.

The chain couples TRBV4-3 to TRBJ1-2; no firm D call. The length of the CDR3 is 14 residues. Per the germline V gene, CDR1 is LGHNA and CDR2 is YSLEER. The V end lost 2 bases, the J end lost 2 bases, and 9 bases lay between the germline ends. The CDR3 bases are TGCGCCAGCAGCCAATATCACCAGAACTATGGCTACACCTTC. This translates into CASSQYHQNYGYTF.

Regarding this clonotype: The conserved phenylalanine or tryptophan normally closing the CDR3 is absent here, so this likely arose from a read error. This chain connects TRBV6-5 to TRBJ1-1, with TRBD1 as a possible D gene (6 bases). The germline gives CDR1 MNHEY, CDR2 SVGAGI. V dropped 0 bases and J dropped 1 base, with 15 bases sitting between them. The CDR3 sequence is 17 residues long. CDR3 loop: CASSYSERQVRNTEAFL. DNA of the CDR3: TGTGCCAGCAGTTACTCCGAACGACAGGTTCGGAACACTGAAGCTTTCTTG.

This clonotype was seen a handful of times. V and J are TRBV7-9 and TRBJ1-1; D perhaps matches TRBD1 (5 bases). Germline V gene data show CDR1 as SEHNR and CDR2 as FQNEAQ (reference sequence). V lost 1 base and J 4 bases, leaving 10 bases between the germline ends. The CDR3 runs to 14 residues. This CDR3 reads CASSLDAQVTEAFF. The CDR3 DNA sequence: TGTGCCAGCAGCTTAGACGCACAGGTCACTGAAGCTTTCTTT.

CDR3 DNA sequence: TGCGCCAGCAGCCAAGATGGGTTCCGGAACACTGAAGCTTTCTTT. Protein sequence: CASSQDGFRNTEAFF. The chain carries TRBV4-3 and TRBJ1-1; unclear D gene. Germline V gene data show CDR1 as LGHNA and CDR2 as YSLEER. Trimming stripped 0 bases from V and 1 base from J, with 9 bases between. There are 15 residues in the CDR3.

The CDR3 is CASSQSGQPQHF. The CDR3 bases are TGTGCCAGCAGCCAGAGTGGTCAGCCCCAGCATTTT. This chain links TRBV5-6 with TRBJ1-5; D not resolved. V dropped 4 bases and J dropped 6 bases, with 8 bases sitting between them. CDR1 and CDR2 (germline): SGHDT, YYEEEE. This CDR3 region has 12 residues. Complete variable domain (other parts from reference TRBV5-6 and TRBJ1-5): DAGVTQSPTHLIKTRGQQVTLRCSPKSGHDTVSWYQQALGQGPQFIFQYYEEEERQRGNFPDRFSGHQFPNYSSELNVNALLLGDSALYLCASSQSGQPQHFGDGTRLSIL.

This chain connects TRBV3-1 to TRBJ2-7; TRBD2 matches at 7 bases. Per germline, CDR1 LGHDT and CDR2 YNNKEL (reference sequence). The CDR3 loop spans 15 amino acids. Losses at the gene ends were 6 bases for V and 0 bases for J; bases not matched to a gene: 8. This CDR3 is CASSPGGTNSYEQYF. Written as DNA, the CDR3 is TGTGCCAGCAGTCCCGGGGGGACCAACTCCTACGAGCAGTACTTC.

The J gene is TRBJ1-1, the V gene TRBV12-5; D is undetermined. V was shortened by 3 bases and J by 4 bases, with 21 bases between the two germline ends. CDR1 and CDR2 from the germline V gene are LGHNT and FRNRAP. The CDR3 runs 17 residues. The CDR3, as DNA: TGTGCTAGTGGTTTTTCTCTGAATGCCGACACGGGCACTGAAGCTTTCTTT. Translation: CASGFSLNADTGTEAFF.

In this sample, this clonotype turned up a few times. This chain links TRBV12-3 or TRBV12-4 with TRBJ1-1; 7 bases align to TRBD1. The junction had 6 bases not matched to a gene; V was cut back by 5 bases and J by 0 bases. The CDR3 is made up of 15 amino acids. In DNA, the CDR3 is TGTGCCAGCAGTGAGGAGGGACAGATGAACACTGAAGCTTTCTTT. Translation gives CASSEEGQMNTEAFF.

This clonotype was recorded a few times. This rearrangement joins TRBV6-5 to TRBJ1-5; 8 bases map to TRBD1. The germline CDR1 and CDR2 sequences are MNHEY and SVGAGI. This CDR3 is 14 amino acids long. Trimming at V came to 6 bases and at J to 5 bases, leaving 6 bases not matched to a gene. The DNA of the CDR3 is TGTGCCAGCAGCCCTACAGGGGGTGATCAGCCCCAGCATTTT. Translated, it gives CASSPTGGDQPQHF.

The table lists this clonotype with a few counts. This chain joins TRBV7-2 and TRBJ1-1; D gene ambiguous. The ends were cut back, 0 bases at V and 0 bases at J, with 5 bases in the middle. CDR3 length: 14 residues. Per germline, CDR1 SGHTA and CDR2 FQGNSA. As DNA, the CDR3 is TGTGCCAGCAGCTTAGCCAGCATGAACACTGAAGCTTTCTTT. Translation gives CASSLASMNTEAFF.

This clonotype was detected a few times. The J gene is TRBJ2-1, the V gene TRBV5-1; D remains ambiguous. Looked up from germline, CDR1 is SGHRS and CDR2 is YFSETQ. V dropped 6 bases and J dropped 8 bases, with 15 bases sitting between them. The CDR3 runs 13 residues. The CDR3 nucleotides are TGCGCCAGCAAAATGGCAGTTGTCGATGAGCAGTTCTTC. This sequence encodes CASKMAVVDEQFF.

V usage is TRBV9 and J usage is TRBJ2-1; TRBD2 matches 8 bases. Unmatched junction bases numbered 6, after V lost 0 bases and J lost 4 bases. This CDR3 spans 16 amino acids. Germline CDR1 reads SGDLS; CDR2 reads YYNGEE. The CDR3 nucleotides read TGTGCCAGCAGCGTAGGACCCCGGGAGGGTTACAATGAGCAGTTCTTC. This sequence encodes CASSVGPREGYNEQFF. Based on the CDR3 plus reference TRBV9 and TRBJ2-1, the full variable domain is DSGVTQTPKHLITATGQRVTLRCSPRSGDLSVYWYQQSLDQGLQFLIQYYNGEERAKGNILERFSAQQFPDLHSELNLSSLELGDSALYFCASSVGPREGYNEQFFGPGTRLTVL.

The chain employs TRBV20-1 and TRBJ2-1; D unclear. From germline, CDR1 is DFQATT and CDR2 SNEGSKA (reference sequence). This CDR3 region has 13 residues. V lost 7 bases and J lost 0, with 10 bases in between. The DNA for the CDR3 is TGCAGTGTAGGGTCAAGCTCCTACAATGAGCAGTTCTTC. Translating gives CSVGSSSYNEQFF.

The chain combines TRBV18 with TRBJ1-1, with a weak D call TRBD1 (5 bases). V shed 2 bases and J shed 4 bases, with 14 bases lying between them. The CDR3 has 15 residues. Germline V lookup: CDR1 KGHSH, CDR2 LQKENI. The CDR3 coding sequence is TGTGCCAGCTCACCAATGGGGCAGGTGAGCACTGAAGCTTTCTTT. Its protein product is CASSPMGQVSTEAFF.

This clonotype has ten or more counts. The chain uses TRBV20-1 and TRBJ1-1; TRBD1 is a possible D gene (5 bases). With 0 bases removed from V and 1 base from J, the gap between germline ends came to 6 bases. Per the germline V gene, CDR1 is DFQATT and CDR2 is SNEGSKA (reference sequence). The CDR3 extends over 13 amino acids. CDR3 sequence reads: CSARDRANTEAFF. The DNA of the CDR3 is TGCAGTGCTAGAGACAGGGCGAACACTGAAGCTTTCTTT.

Comment on this clonotype: Germline and junction disagree at one end, which may indicate a read error. The gene calls are TRBV20-1 and TRBJ1-1; a weak D match, TRBD1 (5 bases). There are 15 residues in the CDR3. The V gene's germline CDR1 is DFQATT and CDR2 SNEGSKA (reference sequence). The CDR3, as DNA: TGCAGTGCTAGAGTTGGAGGGGAACCGAACAGTGAAGCTTTCTTT. Its translation is CSARVGGEPNSEAFF.

In its sample, this clonotype was seen a few times. The V gene is TRBV6-5, the J gene TRBJ2-3; D tentatively fits TRBD1 or TRBD2 (5 bases each). Germline V gives CDR1 MNHEY, CDR2 SVGAGI. The CDR3 is 17 amino acids. V dropped 4 bases and J dropped 2 bases, with 19 bases sitting between them. CDR3 nucleotide sequence: TGTGCCAGCAGTTGTAGAATCCTGGGGGAGTTCACAGATACGCAGTATTTT. As protein: CASSCRILGEFTDTQYF.

V gene TRBV27 combines with J gene TRBJ2-3; the D is unclear. The germline V and J ends were trimmed by 2 bases and 2 bases, with 5 bases remaining between them. The CDR3 has 13 residues. Per the germline V gene, CDR1 is MNHEY and CDR2 is SMNVEV (reference sequence). Here the CDR3 reads CASSLRLTDTQYF. The CDR3 nucleotides are TGTGCCAGCAGTTTAAGACTCACAGATACGCAGTATTTT.